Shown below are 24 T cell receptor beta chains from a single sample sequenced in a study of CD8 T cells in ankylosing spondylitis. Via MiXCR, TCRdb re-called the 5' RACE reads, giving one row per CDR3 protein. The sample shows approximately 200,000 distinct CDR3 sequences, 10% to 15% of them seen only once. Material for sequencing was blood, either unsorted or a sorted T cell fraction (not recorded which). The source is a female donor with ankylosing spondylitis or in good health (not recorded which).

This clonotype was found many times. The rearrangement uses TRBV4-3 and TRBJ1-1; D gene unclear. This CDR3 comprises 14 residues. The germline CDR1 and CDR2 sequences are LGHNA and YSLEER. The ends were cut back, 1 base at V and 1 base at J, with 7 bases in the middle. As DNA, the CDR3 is TGCGCCAGCAGCCAAGTTACCGCGAACACTGAAGCTTTCTTT. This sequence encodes CASSQVTANTEAFF.

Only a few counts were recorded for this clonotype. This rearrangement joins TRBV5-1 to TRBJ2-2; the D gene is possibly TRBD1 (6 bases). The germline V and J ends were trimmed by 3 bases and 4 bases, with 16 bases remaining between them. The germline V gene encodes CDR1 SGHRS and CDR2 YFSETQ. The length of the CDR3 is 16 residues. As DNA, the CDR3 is TGCGCCAGCAGCTCTTCCTACAGGGACCCCACCGGGGAGCTGTTTTTT. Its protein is CASSSSYRDPTGELFF.

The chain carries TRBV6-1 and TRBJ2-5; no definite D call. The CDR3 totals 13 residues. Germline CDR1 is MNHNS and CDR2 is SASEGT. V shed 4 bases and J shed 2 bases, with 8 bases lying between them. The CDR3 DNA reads TGTGCCAGCAGTGGTCAGACACAAGAGACCCAGTACTTC. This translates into CASSGQTQETQYF.

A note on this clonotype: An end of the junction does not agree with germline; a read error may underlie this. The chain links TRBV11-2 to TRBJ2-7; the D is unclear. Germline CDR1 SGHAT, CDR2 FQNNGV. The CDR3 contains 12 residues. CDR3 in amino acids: CASNLIRAEQYF. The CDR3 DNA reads TGTGCCAGCAACTTAATAAGGGCCGAGCAGTACTTC.

The CDR3: CASSEYRGQGNQPQHF. CDR3 DNA: TGTGCCAGCAGTGAATACAGGGGTCAGGGCAATCAGCCCCAGCATTTT. This chain links TRBV6-1 with TRBJ1-5; 7 bases are shared with TRBD1. The germline gives CDR1 MNHNS, CDR2 SASEGT. CDR3 size: 16 residues. Trimming took 2 bases from V and 2 from J; bases not matched to a gene: 6.

The CDR3 region has the DNA TGCAGTGCTAGAGACGCGTCGGAGACCCAGTACTTC. This gives the protein CSARDASETQYF. The V and J genes are TRBV20-1 and TRBJ2-5; no clear D. The CDR3 is 12 residues long. Germline-derived CDR1 and CDR2 are DFQATT and SNEGSKA (reference sequence). Trimming removed 0 bases at V and 5 bases at J, with 7 bases between.

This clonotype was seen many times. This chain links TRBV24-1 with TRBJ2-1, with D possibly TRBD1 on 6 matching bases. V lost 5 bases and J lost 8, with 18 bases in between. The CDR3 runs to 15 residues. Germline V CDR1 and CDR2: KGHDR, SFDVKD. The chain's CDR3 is CATSVSGLPGDEQFF. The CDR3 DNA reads TGTGCCACCAGTGTTTCCGGGCTCCCAGGGGATGAGCAGTTCTTC.

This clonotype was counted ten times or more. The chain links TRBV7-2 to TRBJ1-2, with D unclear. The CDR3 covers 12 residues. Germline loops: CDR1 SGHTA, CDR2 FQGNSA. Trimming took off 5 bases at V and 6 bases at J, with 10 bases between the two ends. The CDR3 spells CASSQTLDGYTF. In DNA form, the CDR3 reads TGTGCCAGCAGCCAAACGCTAGATGGCTACACCTTC.

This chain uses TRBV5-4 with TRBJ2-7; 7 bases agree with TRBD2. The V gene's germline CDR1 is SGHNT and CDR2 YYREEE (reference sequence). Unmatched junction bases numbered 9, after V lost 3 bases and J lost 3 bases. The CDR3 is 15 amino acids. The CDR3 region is CASSSGTTDHYEQYF. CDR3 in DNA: TGTGCCAGCAGCTCCGGGACTACAGACCACTACGAGCAGTACTTC.

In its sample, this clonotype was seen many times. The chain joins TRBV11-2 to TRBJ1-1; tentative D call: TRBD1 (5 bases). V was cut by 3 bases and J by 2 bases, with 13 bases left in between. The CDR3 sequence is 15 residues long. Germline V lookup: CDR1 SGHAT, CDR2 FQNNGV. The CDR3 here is CASSFRLTANTEAFF. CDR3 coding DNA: TGTGCCAGCAGCTTTCGCTTGACAGCCAACACTGAAGCTTTCTTT.

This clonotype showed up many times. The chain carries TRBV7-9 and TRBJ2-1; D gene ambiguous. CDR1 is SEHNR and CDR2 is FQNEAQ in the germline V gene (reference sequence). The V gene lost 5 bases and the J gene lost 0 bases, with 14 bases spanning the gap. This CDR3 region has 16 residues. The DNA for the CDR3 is TGTGCCAGCAGCCTTAGCTCTATTCCCTCCTACAATGAGCAGTTCTTC. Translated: CASSLSSIPSYNEQFF.

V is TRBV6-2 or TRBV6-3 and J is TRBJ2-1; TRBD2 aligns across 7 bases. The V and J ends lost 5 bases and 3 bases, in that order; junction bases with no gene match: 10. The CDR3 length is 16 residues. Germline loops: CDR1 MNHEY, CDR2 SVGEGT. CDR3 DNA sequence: TGTGCCAGCAGTCGCACCCCTAGCGGCCGCTACAATGAGCAGTTCTTC. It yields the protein CASSRTPSGRYNEQFF.

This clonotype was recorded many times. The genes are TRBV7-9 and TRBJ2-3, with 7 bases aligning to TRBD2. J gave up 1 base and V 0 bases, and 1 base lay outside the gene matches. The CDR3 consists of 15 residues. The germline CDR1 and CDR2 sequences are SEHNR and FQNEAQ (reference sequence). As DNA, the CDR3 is TGTGCCAGCAGCTTAGCGGCGGGAGGCACAGATACGCAGTATTTT. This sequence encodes CASSLAAGGTDTQYF.

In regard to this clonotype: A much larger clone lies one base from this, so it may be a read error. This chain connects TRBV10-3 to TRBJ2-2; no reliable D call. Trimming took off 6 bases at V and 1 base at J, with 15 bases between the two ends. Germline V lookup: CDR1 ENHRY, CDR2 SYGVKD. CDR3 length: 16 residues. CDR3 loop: CAIRTPRRVNTGELFF. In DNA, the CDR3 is TGTGCCATCAGGACACCGAGACGGGTGAACACCGGGGAGCTGTTTTTT.

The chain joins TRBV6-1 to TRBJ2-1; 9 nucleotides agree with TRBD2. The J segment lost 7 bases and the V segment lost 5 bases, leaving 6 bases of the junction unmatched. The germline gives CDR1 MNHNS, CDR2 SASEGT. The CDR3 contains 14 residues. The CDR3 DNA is TGTGCCAGCAGTAGGACTAGCGATTGGAATGAGCAGTTCTTC. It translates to CASSRTSDWNEQFF.

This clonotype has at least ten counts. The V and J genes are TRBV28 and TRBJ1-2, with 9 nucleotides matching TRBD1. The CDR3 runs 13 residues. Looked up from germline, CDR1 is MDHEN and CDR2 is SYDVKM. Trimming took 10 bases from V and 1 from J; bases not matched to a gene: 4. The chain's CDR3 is CAIRTGVNYGYTF. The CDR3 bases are TGTGCCATCCGGACAGGGGTTAACTATGGCTACACCTTC.

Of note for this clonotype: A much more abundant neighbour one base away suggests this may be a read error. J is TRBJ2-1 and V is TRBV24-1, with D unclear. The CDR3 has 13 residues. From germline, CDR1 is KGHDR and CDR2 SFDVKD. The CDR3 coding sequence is TGTACCACCAGTGACGCAAAGTACAATGAGCAGTTCTTC. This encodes CTTSDAKYNEQFF.

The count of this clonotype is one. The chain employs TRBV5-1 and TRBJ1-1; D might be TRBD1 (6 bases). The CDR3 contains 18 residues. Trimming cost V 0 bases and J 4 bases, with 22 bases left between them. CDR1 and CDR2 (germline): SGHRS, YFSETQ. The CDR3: CASSLARGLRGGRTEAFF. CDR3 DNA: TGCGCCAGCAGCTTGGCCCGAGGGCTCAGAGGGGGGCGCACTGAAGCTTTCTTT.

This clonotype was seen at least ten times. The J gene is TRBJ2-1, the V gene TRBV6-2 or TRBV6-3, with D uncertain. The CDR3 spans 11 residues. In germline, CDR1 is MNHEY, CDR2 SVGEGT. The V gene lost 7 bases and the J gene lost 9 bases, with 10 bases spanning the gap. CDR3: CASIGPGEQFF. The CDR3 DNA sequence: TGTGCCAGCATCGGCCCAGGTGAGCAGTTCTTC.

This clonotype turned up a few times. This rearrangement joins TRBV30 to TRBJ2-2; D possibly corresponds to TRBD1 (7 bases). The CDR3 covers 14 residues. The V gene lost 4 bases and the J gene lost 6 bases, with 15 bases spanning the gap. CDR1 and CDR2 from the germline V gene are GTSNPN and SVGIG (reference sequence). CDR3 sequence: CAWKRAGGPGELFF. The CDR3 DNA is TGTGCCTGGAAACGGGCAGGGGGGCCCGGGGAGCTGTTTTTT.

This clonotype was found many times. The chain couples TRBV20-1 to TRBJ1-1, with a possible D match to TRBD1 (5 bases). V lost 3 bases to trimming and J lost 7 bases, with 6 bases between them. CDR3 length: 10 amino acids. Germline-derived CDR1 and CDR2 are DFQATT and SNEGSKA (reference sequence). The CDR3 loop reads CSASDSEAFF. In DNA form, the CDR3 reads TGCAGTGCTAGCGACAGTGAAGCTTTCTTT.

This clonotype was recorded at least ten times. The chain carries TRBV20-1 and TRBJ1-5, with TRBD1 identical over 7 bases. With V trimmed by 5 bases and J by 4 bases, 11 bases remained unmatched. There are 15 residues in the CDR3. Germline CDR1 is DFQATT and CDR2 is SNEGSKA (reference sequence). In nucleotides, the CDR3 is TGCAGTGCTGGGGGAAACAGGGGATGGAATCAGCCCCAGCATTTT. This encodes CSAGGNRGWNQPQHF.

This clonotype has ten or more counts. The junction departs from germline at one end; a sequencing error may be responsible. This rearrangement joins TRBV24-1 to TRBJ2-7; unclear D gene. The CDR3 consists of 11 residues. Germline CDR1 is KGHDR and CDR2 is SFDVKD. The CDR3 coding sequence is TGTGCCACCTCCTTAGACGGTCACAAGCACTTC. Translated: CATSLDGHKHF.

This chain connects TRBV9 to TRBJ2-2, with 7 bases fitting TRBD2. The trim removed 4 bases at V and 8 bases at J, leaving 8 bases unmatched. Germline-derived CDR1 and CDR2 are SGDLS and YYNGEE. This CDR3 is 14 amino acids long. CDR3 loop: CASSPRGSSGELFF. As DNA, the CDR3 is TGTGCCAGCAGCCCGCGCGGGAGTTCTGGGGAGCTGTTTTTT.